This T cell receptor beta chain was recovered during a study of CD8+CD57+ T cells in acquired aplastic anemia. As for the study in general: Sorted cells (CD4+ and CD8+) yielded DNA amounts that averaged around 3.5 ug. Researchers reported that healthy donors averaged about 11 million reads for CD4+ cells. Study-level points and caveats: Sharing between patients and controls was observed for some 27 CD8+ CDR3 sequences. With respect to CD8+ Simpson's diversity, patients and controls did not differ significantly.

Worth noting for this clonotype: What it recognizes is unknown.

Genomic DNA acted as the template from which TCR beta VDJ combination and CDR3 sequence profiling were carried out. TCRdb analysed the reads with MiXCR anew, one entry per CDR3 protein. The table lists approximately 170,000 distinct CDR3 sequences, 60% to 70% of them singletons. This receptor was obtained from a human donor in good health. What was sequenced was sorted CD4+, CD8+, or CD8+CD57+ T cells (not recorded which) from PBMCs.

The CDR3 bases are TGTGCCAGCAGACGACAGGGTCGCACTGAAGCTTTCTTT. Translation: CASRRQGRTEAFF. The gene calls are TRBV10-3 and TRBJ1-1, with 7 bases matching TRBD1. The CDR3 consists of 13 residues. Germline V gives CDR1 ENHRY, CDR2 SYGVKD. V shed 10 bases and J 4 bases; nucleotides not matched to a gene: 9.